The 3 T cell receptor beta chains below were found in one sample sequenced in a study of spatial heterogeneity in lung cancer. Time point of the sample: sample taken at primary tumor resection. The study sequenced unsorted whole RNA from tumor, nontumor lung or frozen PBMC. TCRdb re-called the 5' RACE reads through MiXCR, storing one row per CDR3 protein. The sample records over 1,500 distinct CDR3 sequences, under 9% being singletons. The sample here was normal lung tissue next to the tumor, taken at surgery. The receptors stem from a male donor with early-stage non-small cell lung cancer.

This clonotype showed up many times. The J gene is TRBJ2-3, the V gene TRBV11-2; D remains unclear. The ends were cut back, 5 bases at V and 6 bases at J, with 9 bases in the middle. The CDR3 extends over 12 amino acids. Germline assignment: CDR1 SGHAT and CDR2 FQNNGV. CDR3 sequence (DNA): TGTGCCAGCAGCCCCGAAGCGGATACGCAGTATTTT. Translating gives CASSPEADTQYF.

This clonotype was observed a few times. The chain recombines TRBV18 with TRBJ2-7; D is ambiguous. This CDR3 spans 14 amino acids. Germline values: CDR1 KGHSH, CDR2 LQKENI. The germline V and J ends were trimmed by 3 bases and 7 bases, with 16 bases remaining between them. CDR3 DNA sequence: TGTGCCAGCTCACCTGACTCCTCCCCATGGGAGCAGTACTTC. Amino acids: CASSPDSSPWEQYF.

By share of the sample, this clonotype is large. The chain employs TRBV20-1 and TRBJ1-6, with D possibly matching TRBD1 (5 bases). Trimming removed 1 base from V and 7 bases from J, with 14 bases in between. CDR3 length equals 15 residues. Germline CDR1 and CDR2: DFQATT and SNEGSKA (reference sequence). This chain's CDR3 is CSARATGTGNSPLHF. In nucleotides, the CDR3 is TGCAGTGCTAGAGCCACCGGGACGGGGAATTCACCCCTCCACTTT.